This TCR beta chain was profiled in a study of response to subunit inactivated influenza vaccine. The CDR3 contains 15 residues. The V and J ends lost 5 bases and 8 bases, in that order; junction bases with no gene match: 4. Germline loops: CDR1 SGHAT, CDR2 FQNNGV. TCRdb fed the RT-PCR reads into MiXCR, producing one record per CDR3 protein. The sample yields more than 550,000 distinct CDR3 sequences, 12% seen once. The specimen was PBMCs from blood, collected on the day of vaccination. The receptor comes from a man aged 50 to 59 who received an inactivated influenza vaccine. This rearrangement joins TRBV11-2 to TRBJ2-1, with 15 nucleotides matching TRBD2. CDR3 DNA: TGTGCCAGCAGCCCTGGACTAGCGGGAGGGCATGAGCAGTTCTTC. Its translation is CASSPGLAGGHEQFF.